This T cell receptor (beta chain) was sequenced for a study of blood T cell repertoires in COVID-19 (dated by TCRdb to between 2020 and 2021). Looking at the study overall: Samples from collaborators originated in the United States, Italy and Spain and spanned both the acute and convalescent phases of COVID-19. Deeply sampled blood TCRbeta repertoires from subjects exposed to, actively infected with, or recovered from COVID-19 were included in the dataset. The sample metadata nearly always contained a de-identified subject ID, COVID-19 status, age in years and sex. The material from the prospective study consisted of cDNA or gDNA derived from T cells, B-cell-depleted T cells, or PBMCs. Where available, HLA class I and class II types were obtained from metadata supplied by the sample provider rather than from assay-based typing. The samples were drawn from two sources: the first 160 participants of the ongoing ImmuneRACE study, and 1,200 or so subjects contributed by 6 global collaborators. The repertoires were released in a freely available public database intended as a resource for research on the immune response to SARS-CoV-2. Results the study describes overall, beyond this receptor: How much clinical and demographic metadata was included differed by source and by participant, and the metadata was provided uncurated.

TCRbeta CDR3 regions were amplified from genomic DNA using the immunoSEQ Assay, a bias-controlled multiplex PCR. The original methods were these. Nucleated cell counts per sample were estimated from amplification of reference gene primers within the assay. To quantify the absolute abundance of each unique TCRbeta CDR3 rearrangement, sequence reads were collapsed and filtered. Productive Simpson clonality was computed per sample as the square root of Simpson's diversity index over productive rearrangements. Imported from immuneACCESS, the table was reduced by TCRdb to in-frame sequences with V and J called. These copies leave out some clones; in studies compared against another copy, an unresolved V gene accounts for under half, and the cause of the remainder is not known. V, J and clone size reflect that table, while D and trimming were determined from the DNA. This sample comprises roughly 160,000 clones, roughly 84% of them detected only once. The ten biggest clones cover 11% of the sample.

Whole blood was collected in K2EDTA tubes by collaborating institutions according to the institutions' own protocols. For TCRbeta analysis, collaborators shipped samples as frozen whole blood, isolated PBMCs, or DNA extracted from either of those sample types. Comments on this clone: It has no known antigen specificity. Qualities for individual bases were not recorded, and no much larger clone is one base off.

The CDR3 numbers 17 residues from cysteine through phenylalanine. This entry keeps only the CDR3 DNA: 51 bases, framed from base 1. CDR1 and CDR2, per the germline V gene, are MDHEN and SYDVKM. Trimming at the junction amounts to 1 base on V and 0 bases on J, and the germline ends lie 13 bases apart. The sample taken for sequencing was peripheral blood. The chain is encoded by TRBV28 joined to TRBJ1-5, with TRBD1 perhaps the D gene, on 6 matching bases. The receptor was isolated from a man between 65 and 80 years old with active or convalescent COVID-19. The nucleotide sequence is given as TGTGCCAGCAGTTTATACGGCAGGGGCATTAGCAATCAGCCCCAGCATTTT. Its protein is CASSLYGRGISNQPQHF.